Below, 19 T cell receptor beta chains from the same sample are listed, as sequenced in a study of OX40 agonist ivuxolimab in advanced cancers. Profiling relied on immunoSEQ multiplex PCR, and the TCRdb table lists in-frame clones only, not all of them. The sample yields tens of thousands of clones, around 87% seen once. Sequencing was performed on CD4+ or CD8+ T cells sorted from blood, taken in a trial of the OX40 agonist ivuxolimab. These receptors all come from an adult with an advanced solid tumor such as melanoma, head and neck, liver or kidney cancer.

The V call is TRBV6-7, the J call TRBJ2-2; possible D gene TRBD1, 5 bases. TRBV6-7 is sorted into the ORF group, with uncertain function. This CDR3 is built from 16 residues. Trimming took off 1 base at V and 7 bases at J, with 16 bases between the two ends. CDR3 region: CASSYYPPPGIGELFF. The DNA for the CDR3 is TGTGCCAGCAGTTACTACCCACCCCCAGGGATCGGGGAGCTGTTTTTT.

CDR3 sequence reads: CASSRDRKNTEAFF. The CDR3 nucleotides read TGTGCCAGCTCACGTGACAGAAAGAACACTGAAGCTTTCTTT. This chain joins TRBV18 and TRBJ1-1; a possible D gene is TRBD1 (5 bases). The CDR3 is made up of 14 amino acids. Trimming left V 4 bases short and J 1 base short, with 10 bases between. CDR1 and CDR2 (germline): KGHSH, LQKENI. Full variable domain (missing parts from reference TRBV18 and TRBJ1-1): NAGVMQNPRHLVRRRGQEARLRCSPMKGHSHVYWYRQLPEEGLKFMVYLQKENIIDESGMPKERFSAEFPKEGPSILRIQQVVRGDSAAYFCASSRDRKNTEAFFGQGTRLTVV.

The CDR3 nucleotides are TGTGCCAGCAGCTTAACGACTGCGCAGAATGAAAAACTGTTTTTT. It yields the protein CASSLTTAQNEKLFF. The chain joins TRBV7-9 to TRBJ1-4; D is undetermined. V lost 2 bases and J 5 bases, leaving 12 bases between the germline ends. CDR3 size: 15 residues. Germline V CDR1 and CDR2: SEHNR, FQNEAQ (reference sequence).

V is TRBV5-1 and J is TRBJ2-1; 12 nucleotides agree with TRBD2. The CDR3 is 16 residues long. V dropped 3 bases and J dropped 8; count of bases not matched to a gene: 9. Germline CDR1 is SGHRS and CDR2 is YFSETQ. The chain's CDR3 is CASSSTLAGGVYEQFF. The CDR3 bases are TGCGCCAGCAGCTCGACTCTAGCGGGAGGGGTGTATGAGCAGTTCTTC.

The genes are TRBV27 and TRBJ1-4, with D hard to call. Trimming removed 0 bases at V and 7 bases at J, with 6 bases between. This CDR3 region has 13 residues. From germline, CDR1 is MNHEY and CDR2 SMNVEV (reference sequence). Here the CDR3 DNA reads TGTGCCAGCAGTTTATCCAGCTCTGAAAAACTGTTTTTT. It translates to CASSLSSSEKLFF.

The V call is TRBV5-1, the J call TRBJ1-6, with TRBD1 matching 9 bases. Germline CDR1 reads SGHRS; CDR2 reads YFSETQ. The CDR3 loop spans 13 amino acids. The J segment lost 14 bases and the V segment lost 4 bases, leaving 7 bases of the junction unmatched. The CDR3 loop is CASSPPGQGTLHF. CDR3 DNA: TGCGCCAGCAGCCCACCTGGACAGGGGACCCTCCACTTT.

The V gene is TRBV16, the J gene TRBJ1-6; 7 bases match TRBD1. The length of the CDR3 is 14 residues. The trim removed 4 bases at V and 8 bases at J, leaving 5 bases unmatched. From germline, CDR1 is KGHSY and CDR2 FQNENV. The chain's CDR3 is CASSRQGSDSPLHF. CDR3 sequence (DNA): TGTGCCAGCAGCCGACAGGGTAGTGATTCACCCCTCCACTTT. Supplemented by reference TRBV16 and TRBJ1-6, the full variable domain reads GEEVAQTPKHLVRGEGQKAKLYCAPIKGHSYVFWYQQVLKNEFKFLISFQNENVFDETGMPKERFSAKCLPNSPCSLEIQATKLEDSAVYFCASSRQGSDSPLHFGNGTRLTVT.

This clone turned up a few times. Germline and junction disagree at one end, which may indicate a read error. The CDR3 region is CASSYQGATEAFF. In nucleotides, the CDR3 is TGTGCCAGCAGTTATCAGGGGGCTACTGAAGCTTTCTTT. The chain recombines TRBV10-3 with TRBJ1-1; TRBD1 aligns across 8 bases. Germline loops: CDR1 ENHRY, CDR2 SYGVKD. This CDR3 has 13 amino acids.

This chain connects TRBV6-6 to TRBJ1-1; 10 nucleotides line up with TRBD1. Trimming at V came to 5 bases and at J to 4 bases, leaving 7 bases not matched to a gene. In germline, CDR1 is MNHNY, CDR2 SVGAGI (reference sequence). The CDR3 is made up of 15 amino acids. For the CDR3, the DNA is TGTGCCAGCAGTAAACGGGACAGGGGTATCACTGAAGCTTTCTTT. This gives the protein CASSKRDRGITEAFF.

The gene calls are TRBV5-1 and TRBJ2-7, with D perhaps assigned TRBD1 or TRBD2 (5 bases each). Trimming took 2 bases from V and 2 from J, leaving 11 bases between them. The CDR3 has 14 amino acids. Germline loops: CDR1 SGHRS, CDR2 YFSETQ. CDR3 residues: CASSLGAGAYEQYF. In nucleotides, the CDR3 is TGCGCCAGCAGCTTAGGGGCCGGGGCCTACGAGCAGTACTTC. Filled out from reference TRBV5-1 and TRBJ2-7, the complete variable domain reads KAGVTQTPRYLIKTRGQQVTLSCSPISGHRSVSWYQQTPGQGLQFLFEYFSETQRNKGNFPGRFSGRQFSNSRSEMNVSTLELGDSALYLCASSLGAGAYEQYFGPGTRLTVT.

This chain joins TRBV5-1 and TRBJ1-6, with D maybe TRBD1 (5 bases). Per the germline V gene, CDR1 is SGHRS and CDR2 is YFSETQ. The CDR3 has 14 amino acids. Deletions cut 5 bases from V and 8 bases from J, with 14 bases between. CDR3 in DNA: TGCGCCAGCAGAGAAACAGGAGTAGATTCACCCCTCCACTTT. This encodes CASRETGVDSPLHF.

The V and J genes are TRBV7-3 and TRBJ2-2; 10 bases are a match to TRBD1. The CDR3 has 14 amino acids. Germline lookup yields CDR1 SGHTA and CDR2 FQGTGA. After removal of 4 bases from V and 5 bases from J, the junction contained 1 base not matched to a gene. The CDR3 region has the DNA TGTGCCAGCAGCTCGGGACAGGGGACCGGGGAGCTGTTTTTT. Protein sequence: CASSSGQGTGELFF.

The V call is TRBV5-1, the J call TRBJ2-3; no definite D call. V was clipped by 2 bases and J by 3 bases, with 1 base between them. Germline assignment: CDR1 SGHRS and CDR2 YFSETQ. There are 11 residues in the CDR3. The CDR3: CASSFTDTQYF. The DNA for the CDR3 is TGCGCCAGCAGCTTTACAGATACGCAGTATTTT.

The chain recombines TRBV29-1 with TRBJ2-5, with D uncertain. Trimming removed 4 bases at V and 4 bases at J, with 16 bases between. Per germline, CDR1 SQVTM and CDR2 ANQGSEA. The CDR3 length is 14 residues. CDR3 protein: CSVAPSPAGETQYF. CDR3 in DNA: TGCAGCGTTGCTCCGAGCCCCGCCGGAGAGACCCAGTACTTC.

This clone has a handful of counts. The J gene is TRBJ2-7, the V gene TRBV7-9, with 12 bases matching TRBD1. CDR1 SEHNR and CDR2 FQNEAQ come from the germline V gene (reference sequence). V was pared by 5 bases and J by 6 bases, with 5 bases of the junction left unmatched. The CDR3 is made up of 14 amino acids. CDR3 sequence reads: CASSAGTGGTEQYF. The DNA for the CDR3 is TGTGCCAGCAGCGCCGGGACAGGGGGCACCGAGCAGTACTTC.

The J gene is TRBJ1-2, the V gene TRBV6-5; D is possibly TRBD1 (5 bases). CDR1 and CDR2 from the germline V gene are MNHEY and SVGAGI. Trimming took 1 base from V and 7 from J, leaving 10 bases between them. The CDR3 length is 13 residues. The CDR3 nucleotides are TGTGCCAGCAGTTACTGGAGCGGGGGTGGCTACACCTTC. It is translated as CASSYWSGGGYTF.

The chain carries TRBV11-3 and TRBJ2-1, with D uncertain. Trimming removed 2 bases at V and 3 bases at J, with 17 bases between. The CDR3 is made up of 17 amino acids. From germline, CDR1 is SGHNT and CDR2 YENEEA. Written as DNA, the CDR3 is TGTGCCAGCAGCTTAAGTTTCCCTAGAGGCGTCTACAATGAGCAGTTCTTC. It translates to CASSLSFPRGVYNEQFF.

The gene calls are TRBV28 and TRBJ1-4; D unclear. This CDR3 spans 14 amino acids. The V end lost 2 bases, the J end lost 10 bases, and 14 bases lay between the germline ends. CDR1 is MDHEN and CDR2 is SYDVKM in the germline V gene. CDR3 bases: TGTGCCAGCAGTTTAGCGGGAGTTTACGTAAAACTGTTTTTT. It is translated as CASSLAGVYVKLFF. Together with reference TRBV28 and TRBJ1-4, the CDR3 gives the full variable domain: DVKVTQSSRYLVKRTGEKVFLECVQDMDHENMFWYRQDPGLGLRLIYFSYDVKMKEKGDIPEGYSVSREKKERFSLILESASTNQTSMYLCASSLAGVYVKLFFGSGTQLSVL.

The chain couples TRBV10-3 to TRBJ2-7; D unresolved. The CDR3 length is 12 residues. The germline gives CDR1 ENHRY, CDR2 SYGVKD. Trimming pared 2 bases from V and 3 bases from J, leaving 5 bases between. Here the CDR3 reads CAISETNYEQYF. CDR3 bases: TGTGCCATCAGTGAGACAAACTACGAGCAGTACTTC.